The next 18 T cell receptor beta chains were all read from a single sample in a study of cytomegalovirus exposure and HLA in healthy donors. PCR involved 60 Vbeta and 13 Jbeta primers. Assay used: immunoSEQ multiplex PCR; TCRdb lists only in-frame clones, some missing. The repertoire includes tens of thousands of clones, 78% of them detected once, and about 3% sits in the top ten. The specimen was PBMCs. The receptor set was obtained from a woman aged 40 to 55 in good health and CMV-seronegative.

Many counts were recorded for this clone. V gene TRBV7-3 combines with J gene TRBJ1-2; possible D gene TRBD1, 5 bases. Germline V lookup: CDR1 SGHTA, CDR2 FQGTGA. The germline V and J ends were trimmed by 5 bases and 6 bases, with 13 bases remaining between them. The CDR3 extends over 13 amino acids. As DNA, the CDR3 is TGTGCCAGCAGCGCGGGACCTGGAAATGGCTACACCTTC. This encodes CASSAGPGNGYTF.

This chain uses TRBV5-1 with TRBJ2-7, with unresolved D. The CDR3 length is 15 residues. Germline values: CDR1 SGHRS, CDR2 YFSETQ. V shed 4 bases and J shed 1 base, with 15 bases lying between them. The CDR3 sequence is CASSLEIRASYEQYF. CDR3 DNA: TGCGCCAGCAGCCTCGAAATACGAGCTTCCTACGAGCAGTACTTC.

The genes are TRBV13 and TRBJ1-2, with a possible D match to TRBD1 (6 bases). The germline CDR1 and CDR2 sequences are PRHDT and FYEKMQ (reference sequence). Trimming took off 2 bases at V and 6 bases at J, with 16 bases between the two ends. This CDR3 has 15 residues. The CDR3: CASSLRGTAPNGYTF. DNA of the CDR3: TGTGCCAGCAGCTTAAGGGGGACGGCTCCTAATGGCTACACCTTC. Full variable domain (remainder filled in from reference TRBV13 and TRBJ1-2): AAGVIQSPRHLIKEKRETATLKCYPIPRHDTVYWYQQGPGQDPQFLISFYEKMQSDKGSIPDRFSAQQFSDYHSELNMSSLELGDSALYFCASSLRGTAPNGYTFGSGTRLTVV.

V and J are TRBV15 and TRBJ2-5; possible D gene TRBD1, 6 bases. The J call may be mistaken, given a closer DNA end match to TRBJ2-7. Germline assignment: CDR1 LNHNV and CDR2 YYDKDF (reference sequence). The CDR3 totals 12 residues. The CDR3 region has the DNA TGTGCCACCAGCTTCACAGGGACCGAGCAGTACTTC. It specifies CATSFTGTEQYF.

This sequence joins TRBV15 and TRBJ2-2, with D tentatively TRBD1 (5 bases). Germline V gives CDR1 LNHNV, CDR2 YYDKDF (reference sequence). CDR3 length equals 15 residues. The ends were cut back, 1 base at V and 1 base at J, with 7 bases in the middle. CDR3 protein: CATSRAGMNTGELFF. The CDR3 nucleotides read TGTGCCACCAGCAGAGCAGGGATGAACACCGGGGAGCTGTTTTTT.

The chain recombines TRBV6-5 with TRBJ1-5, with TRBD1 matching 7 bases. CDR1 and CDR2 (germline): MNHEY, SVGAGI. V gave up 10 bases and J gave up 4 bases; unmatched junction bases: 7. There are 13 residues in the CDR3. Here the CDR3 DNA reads TGTGCCACCCGACAGGGAACTAATCAGCCCCAGCATTTT. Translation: CATRQGTNQPQHF.

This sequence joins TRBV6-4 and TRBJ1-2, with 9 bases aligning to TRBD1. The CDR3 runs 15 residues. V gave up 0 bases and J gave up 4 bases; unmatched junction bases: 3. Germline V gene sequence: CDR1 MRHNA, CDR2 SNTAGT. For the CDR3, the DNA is TGTGCCAGCAGTGACTCAACAGGGGGCGTCTATGGCTACACCTTC. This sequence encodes CASSDSTGGVYGYTF.

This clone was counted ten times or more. CDR3 protein: CASSVGWTSGDNEQFF. The CDR3 region has the DNA TGTGCCAGCAGCGTGGGATGGACATCCGGAGACAATGAGCAGTTCTTC. The chain employs TRBV5-4 and TRBJ2-1, with a weak D call TRBD1 (5 bases). CDR3 length: 16 residues. Looked up from germline, CDR1 is SGHNT and CDR2 is YYREEE (reference sequence). Trimming took 4 bases from V and 5 from J, leaving 19 bases between them. The variable domain in full, with the rest retrieved from reference TRBV5-4 and TRBJ2-1, is ETGVTQSPTHLIKTRGQQVTLRCSSQSGHNTVSWYQQALGQGPQFIFQYYREEENGRGNFPPRFSGLQFPNYSSELNVNALELDDSALYLCASSVGWTSGDNEQFFGPGTRLTVL.

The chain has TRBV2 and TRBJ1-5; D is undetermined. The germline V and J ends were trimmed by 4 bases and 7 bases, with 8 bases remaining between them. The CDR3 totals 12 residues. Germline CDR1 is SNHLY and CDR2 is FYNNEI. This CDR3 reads CASSVMGQPQHF. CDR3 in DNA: TGTGCCAGCAGTGTGATGGGCCAGCCCCAGCATTTT. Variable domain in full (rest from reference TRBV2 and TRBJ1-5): EPEVTQTPSHQVTQMGQEVILRCVPISNHLYFYWYRQILGQKVEFLVSFYNNEISEKSEIFDDQFSVERPDGSNFTLKIRSTKLEDSAMYFCASSVMGQPQHFGDGTRLSIL.

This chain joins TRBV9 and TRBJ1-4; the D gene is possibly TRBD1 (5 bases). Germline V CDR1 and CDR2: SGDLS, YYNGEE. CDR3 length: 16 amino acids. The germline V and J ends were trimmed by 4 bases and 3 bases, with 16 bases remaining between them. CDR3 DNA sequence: TGTGCCAGCAGCTCAAACCGCAGGGCGGCTAATGAAAAACTGTTTTTT. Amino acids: CASSSNRRAANEKLFF. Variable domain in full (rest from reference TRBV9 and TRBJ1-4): DSGVTQTPKHLITATGQRVTLRCSPRSGDLSVYWYQQSLDQGLQFLIQYYNGEERAKGNILERFSAQQFPDLHSELNLSSLELGDSALYFCASSSNRRAANEKLFFGSGTQLSVL.

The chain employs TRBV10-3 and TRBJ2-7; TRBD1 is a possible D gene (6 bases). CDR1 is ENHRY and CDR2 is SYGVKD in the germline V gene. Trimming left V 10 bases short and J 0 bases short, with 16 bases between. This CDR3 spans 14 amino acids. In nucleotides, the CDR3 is TGTGCCAGTGGACAGAAGTTTCTCTCCTACGAGCAGTACTTC. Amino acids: CASGQKFLSYEQYF.

The CDR3 is CASRGTGEETQYF. As DNA, the CDR3 is TGTGCCAGCAGGGGGACAGGAGAAGAGACCCAGTACTTC. This chain joins TRBV2 and TRBJ2-5, with TRBD1 identical over 8 bases. Germline V gene sequence: CDR1 SNHLY, CDR2 FYNNEI. CDR3 size: 13 residues. V was clipped by 6 bases and J by 3 bases; unmatched bases: 3. The complete variable domain, with remaining parts taken from reference TRBV2 and TRBJ2-5, reads EPEVTQTPSHQVTQMGQEVILRCVPISNHLYFYWYRQILGQKVEFLVSFYNNEISEKSEIFDDQFSVERPDGSNFTLKIRSTKLEDSAMYFCASRGTGEETQYFGPGTRLLVL.

The CDR3 loop reads CASSLSWRDENIQYF. CDR3 nucleotides: TGTGCCAGCAGCTTATCATGGCGGGACGAAAACATTCAGTACTTC. J is TRBJ2-4 and V is TRBV7-9; D perhaps matches TRBD2 (6 bases). The V end was cut by 2 bases, the J end by 5 bases, with 13 bases between. The CDR3 contains 15 residues. Germline V gene sequence: CDR1 SEHNR, CDR2 FQNEAQ (reference sequence).

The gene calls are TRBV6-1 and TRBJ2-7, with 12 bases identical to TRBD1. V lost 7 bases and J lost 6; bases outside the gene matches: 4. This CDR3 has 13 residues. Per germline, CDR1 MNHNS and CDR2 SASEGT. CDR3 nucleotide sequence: TGTGCCAGCATAGGGACAGGGGGCTGCGAGCAGTACTTC. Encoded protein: CASIGTGGCEQYF.

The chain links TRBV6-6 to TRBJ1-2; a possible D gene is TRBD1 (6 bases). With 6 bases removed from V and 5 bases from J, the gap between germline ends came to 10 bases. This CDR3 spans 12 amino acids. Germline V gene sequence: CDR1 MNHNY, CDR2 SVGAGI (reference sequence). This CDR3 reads CASRGAAYGYTF. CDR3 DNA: TGTGCCAGCAGGGGGGCAGCTTATGGCTACACCTTC.

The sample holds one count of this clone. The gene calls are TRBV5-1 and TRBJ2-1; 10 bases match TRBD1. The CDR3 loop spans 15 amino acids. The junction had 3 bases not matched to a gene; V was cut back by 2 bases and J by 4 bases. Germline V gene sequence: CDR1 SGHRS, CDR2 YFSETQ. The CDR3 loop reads CASSLGTGVYNEQFF. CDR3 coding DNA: TGCGCCAGCAGCTTAGGGACAGGGGTATACAATGAGCAGTTCTTC.

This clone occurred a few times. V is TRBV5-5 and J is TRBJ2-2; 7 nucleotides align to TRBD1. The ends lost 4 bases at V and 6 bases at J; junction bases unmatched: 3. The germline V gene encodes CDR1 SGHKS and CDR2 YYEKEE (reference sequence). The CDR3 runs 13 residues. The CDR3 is CASSPQGAGELFF. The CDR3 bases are TGTGCCAGCAGCCCGCAGGGGGCCGGGGAGCTGTTTTTT.

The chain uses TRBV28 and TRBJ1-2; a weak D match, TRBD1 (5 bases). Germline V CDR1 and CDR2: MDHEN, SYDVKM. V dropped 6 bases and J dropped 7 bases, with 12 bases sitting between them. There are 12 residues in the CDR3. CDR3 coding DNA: TGTGCCAGCAGCCGAGACAGATGTGGCTACACCTTC. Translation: CASSRDRCGYTF.